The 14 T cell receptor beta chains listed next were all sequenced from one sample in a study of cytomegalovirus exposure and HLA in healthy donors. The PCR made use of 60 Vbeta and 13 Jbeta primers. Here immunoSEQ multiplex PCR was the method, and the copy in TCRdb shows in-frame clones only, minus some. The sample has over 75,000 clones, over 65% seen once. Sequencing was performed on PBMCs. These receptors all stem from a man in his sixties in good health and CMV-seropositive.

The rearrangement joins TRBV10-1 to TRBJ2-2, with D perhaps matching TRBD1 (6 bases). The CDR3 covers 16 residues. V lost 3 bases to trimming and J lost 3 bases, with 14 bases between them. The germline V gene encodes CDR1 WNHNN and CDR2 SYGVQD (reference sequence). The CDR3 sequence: CASSDSGTTYTGELFF. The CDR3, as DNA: TGCGCCAGCAGTGACTCCGGGACAACCTACACCGGGGAGCTGTTTTTT.

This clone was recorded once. This CDR3 reads CASSPGSRRGNEKLFF. The CDR3 DNA reads as TGTGCCAGCAGTCCCGGGTCCCGGAGAGGCAATGAAAAACTGTTTTTT. V and J are TRBV28 and TRBJ1-4; D is unclear. CDR3 length: 16 amino acids. Trimming pared 5 bases from V and 5 bases from J, leaving 18 bases between. The germline V gene encodes CDR1 MDHEN and CDR2 SYDVKM.

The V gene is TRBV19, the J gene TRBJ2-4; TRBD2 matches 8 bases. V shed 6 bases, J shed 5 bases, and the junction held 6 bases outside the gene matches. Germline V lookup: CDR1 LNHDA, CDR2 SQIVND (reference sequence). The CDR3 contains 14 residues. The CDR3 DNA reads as TGTGCCAGTAGCGGGCGGGGGGCCGAAAACATTCAGTACTTC. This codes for CASSGRGAENIQYF.

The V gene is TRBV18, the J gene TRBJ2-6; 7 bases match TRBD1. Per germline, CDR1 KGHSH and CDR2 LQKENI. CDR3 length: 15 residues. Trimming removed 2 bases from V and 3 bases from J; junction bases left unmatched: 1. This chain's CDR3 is CASSPGTVGANVLTF. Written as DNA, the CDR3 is TGTGCCAGCTCACCAGGGACAGTTGGGGCCAACGTCCTGACTTTC. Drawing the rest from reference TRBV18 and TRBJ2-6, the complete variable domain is NAGVMQNPRHLVRRRGQEARLRCSPMKGHSHVYWYRQLPEEGLKFMVYLQKENIIDESGMPKERFSAEFPKEGPSILRIQQVVRGDSAAYFCASSPGTVGANVLTFGAGSRLTVL.

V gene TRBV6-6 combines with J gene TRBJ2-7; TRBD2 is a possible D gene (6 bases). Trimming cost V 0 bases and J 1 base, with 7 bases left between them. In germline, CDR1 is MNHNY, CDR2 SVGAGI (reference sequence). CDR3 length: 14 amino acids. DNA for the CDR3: TGTGCCAGCAGTTACTCGGAGGGGTCCTACGAGCAGTACTTC. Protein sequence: CASSYSEGSYEQYF.

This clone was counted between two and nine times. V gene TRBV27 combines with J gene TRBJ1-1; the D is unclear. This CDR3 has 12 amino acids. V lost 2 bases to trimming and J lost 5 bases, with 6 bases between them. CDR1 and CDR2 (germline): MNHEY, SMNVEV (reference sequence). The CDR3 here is CASSLPGTEAFF. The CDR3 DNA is TGTGCCAGCAGTTTACCGGGGACTGAAGCTTTCTTT.

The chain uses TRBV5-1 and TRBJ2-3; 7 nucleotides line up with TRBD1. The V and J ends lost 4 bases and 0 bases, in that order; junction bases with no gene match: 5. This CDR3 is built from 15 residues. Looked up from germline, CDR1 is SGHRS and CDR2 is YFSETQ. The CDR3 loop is CASSPGGTSTDTQYF. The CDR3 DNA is TGCGCCAGCAGCCCAGGGGGTACTAGCACAGATACGCAGTATTTT.

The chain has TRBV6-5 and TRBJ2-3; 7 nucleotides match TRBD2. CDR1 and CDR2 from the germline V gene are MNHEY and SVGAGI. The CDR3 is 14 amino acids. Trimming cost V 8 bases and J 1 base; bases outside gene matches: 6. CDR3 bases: TGTGCCAGCTGGGGGGGGTCCGGCACAGATACGCAGTATTTT. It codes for CASWGGSGTDTQYF.

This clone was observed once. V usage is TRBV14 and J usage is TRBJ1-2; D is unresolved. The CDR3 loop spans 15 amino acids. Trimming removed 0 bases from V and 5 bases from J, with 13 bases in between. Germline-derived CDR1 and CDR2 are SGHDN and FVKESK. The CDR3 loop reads CASSQDRQAVYGYTF. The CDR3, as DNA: TGTGCCAGCAGCCAAGATAGGCAGGCCGTATATGGCTACACCTTC.

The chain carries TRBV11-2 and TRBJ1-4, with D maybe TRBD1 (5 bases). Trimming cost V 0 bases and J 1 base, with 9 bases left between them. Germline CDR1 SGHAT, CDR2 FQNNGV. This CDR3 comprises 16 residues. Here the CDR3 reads CASSLDGRGTNEKLFF. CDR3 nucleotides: TGTGCCAGCAGCTTAGATGGGAGGGGAACTAATGAAAAACTGTTTTTT.

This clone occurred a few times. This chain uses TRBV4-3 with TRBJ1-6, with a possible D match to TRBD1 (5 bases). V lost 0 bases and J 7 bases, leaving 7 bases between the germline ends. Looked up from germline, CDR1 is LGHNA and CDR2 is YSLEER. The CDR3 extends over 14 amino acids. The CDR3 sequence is CASSQDGGNSPLHF. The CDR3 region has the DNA TGCGCCAGCAGCCAAGACGGGGGAAATTCACCCCTCCACTTT.

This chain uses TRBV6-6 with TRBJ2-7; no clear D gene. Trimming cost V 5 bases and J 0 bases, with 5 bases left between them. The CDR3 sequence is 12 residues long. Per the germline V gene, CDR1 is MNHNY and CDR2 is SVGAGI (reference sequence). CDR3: CASSGSSYEQYF. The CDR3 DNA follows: TGTGCCAGCAGTGGCAGCTCCTACGAGCAGTACTTC.

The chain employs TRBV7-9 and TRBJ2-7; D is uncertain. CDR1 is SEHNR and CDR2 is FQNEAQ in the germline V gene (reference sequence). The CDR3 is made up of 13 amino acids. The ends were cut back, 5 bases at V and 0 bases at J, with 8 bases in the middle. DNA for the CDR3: TGTGCCAGCAGCCCTATACTCTCCTACGAGCAGTACTTC. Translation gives CASSPILSYEQYF. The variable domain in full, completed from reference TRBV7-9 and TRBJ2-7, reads DTGVSQNPRHKITKRGQNVTFRCDPISEHNRLYWYRQTLGQGPEFLTYFQNEAQLEKSRLLSDRFSAERPKGSFSTLEIQRTEQGDSAMYLCASSPILSYEQYFGPGTRLTVT.

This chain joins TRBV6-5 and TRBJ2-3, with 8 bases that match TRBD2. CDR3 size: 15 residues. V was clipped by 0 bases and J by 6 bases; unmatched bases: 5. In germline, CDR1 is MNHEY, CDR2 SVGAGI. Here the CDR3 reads CASSYSTGGPDTQYF. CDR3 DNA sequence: TGTGCCAGCAGTTACTCGACGGGGGGGCCCGATACGCAGTATTTT.